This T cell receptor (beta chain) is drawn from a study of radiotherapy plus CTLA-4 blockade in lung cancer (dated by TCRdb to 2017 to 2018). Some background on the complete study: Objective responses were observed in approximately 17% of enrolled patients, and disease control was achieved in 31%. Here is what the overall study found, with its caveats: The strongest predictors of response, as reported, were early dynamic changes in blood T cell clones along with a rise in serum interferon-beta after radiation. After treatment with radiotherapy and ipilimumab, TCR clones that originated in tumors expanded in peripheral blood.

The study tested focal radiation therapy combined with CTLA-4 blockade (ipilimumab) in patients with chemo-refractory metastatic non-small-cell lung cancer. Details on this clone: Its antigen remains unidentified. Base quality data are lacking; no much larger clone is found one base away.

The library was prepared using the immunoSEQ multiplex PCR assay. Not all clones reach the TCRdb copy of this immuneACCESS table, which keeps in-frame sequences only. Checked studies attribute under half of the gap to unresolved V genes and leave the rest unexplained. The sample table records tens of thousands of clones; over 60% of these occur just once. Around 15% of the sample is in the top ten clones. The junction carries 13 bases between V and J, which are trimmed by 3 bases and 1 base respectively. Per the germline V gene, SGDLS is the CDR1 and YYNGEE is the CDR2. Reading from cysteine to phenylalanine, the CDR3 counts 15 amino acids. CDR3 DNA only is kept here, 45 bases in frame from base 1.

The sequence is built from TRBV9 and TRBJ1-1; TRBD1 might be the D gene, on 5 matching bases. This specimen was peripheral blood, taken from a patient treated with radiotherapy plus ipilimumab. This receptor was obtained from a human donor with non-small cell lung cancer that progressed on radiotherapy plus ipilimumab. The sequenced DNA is TGTGCCAGCAGCGCGTCCGGGGGTGAGAACACTGAAGCTTTCTTT. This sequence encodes CASSASGGENTEAFF.